This is a list of T cell receptor beta chains from one sample in a study of T-cell memory formation after mild COVID-19. From the 5' RACE reads, TCRdb called clonotypes with MiXCR, one entry per CDR3 protein. The sample has about 300,000 distinct CDR3 sequences, less than 20% seen once. The sequenced sample was PBMCs or a T cell subset sorted from them (not recorded which). These receptors all come from a young man who had mild COVID-19 (a few samples of this study predate the infection). Cell type and time point are not known. Both conserved end residues are part of each CDR3. The D gene is left open where the match is weak. Not all rows give a size; the values are once, few, many and, for expanded clones, a class.

cdr3_length j_call d_call clone_size v_call cdr3_nt cdr3_aa
14 TRBJ2-1 TRBD1 . TRBV7-8 TGTGCCAGCAGCTTAGGACAGGGGGCAGGTGAGCAGTTCTTC CASSLGQGAGEQFF
13 TRBJ1-3 . few TRBV12-5 TGTGCTAGTGCCACGGGCCCCGGAAACACCATATATTTT CASATGPGNTIYF
15 TRBJ1-4 . . TRBV20-1 TGCAGTGCTAGAGGGACTATGGGGGACAATGAAAAACTGTTTTTT CSARGTMGDNEKLFF
22 TRBJ2-1 TRBD2 few TRBV7-2 TGTGCCAGCAGCTCCAGACAGGCAAGTCTAGCGGGTTCACGGGCCTCCTACAATGAGCAGTTCTTC CASSSRQASLAGSRASYNEQFF
16 TRBJ1-1 . . TRBV15 TGTGCCACCAGCAGAGGTGGGCAGATACTGAACACTGAAGCTTTCTTT CATSRGGQILNTEAFF
14 TRBJ2-5 TRBD2 . TRBV7-2 TGTGCCAGCAGCGGGTGGGGGGGTCAAGAGACCCAGTACTTC CASSGWGGQETQYF
15 TRBJ2-5 TRBD1 few TRBV5-1 TGCGCCAGCAGCAGATTGACAGGGACCCAAGAGACCCAGTACTTC CASSRLTGTQETQYF
13 TRBJ1-2 . few TRBV7-2 TGTGCCAGCAGCTACCTTGTTAACTATGGCTACACCTTC CASSYLVNYGYTF
15 TRBJ1-6 . . TRBV5-1 TGCGCCAGCAGCTTCGGCGGCGGAGATAATTCACCCCTCCACTTT CASSFGGGDNSPLHF
14 TRBJ1-5 . many TRBV7-2 TGTGCCAGCAGCCGGGGGGGTGGCAATCAGCCCCAGCATTTT CASSRGGGNQPQHF
13 TRBJ2-1 . few TRBV20-1 TGCAGTGCTGACCGGGACAAGTACAATGAGCAGTTCTTC CSADRDKYNEQFF
16 TRBJ2-3 TRBD2 many TRBV7-9 TGTGCCAGCAGCTCGGCTATAGCGGGGGGCTCAGATACGCAGTATTTT CASSSAIAGGSDTQYF
15 TRBJ2-3 TRBD2 . TRBV11-2 TGTGCCAGCAGCCACACAGCGGGAGGAAAAGATACGCAGTATTTT CASSHTAGGKDTQYF
17 TRBJ2-5 TRBD1 . TRBV7-2 TGTGCCAGCAGCTTAAACTGGGACAGGGGGCGAATGGAGACCCAGTACTTC CASSLNWDRGRMETQYF
15 TRBJ1-2 . few TRBV5-1 TGCGCCAGCAGCTTGGAAGCGGAAGCTAACTATGGCTACACCTTC CASSLEAEANYGYTF